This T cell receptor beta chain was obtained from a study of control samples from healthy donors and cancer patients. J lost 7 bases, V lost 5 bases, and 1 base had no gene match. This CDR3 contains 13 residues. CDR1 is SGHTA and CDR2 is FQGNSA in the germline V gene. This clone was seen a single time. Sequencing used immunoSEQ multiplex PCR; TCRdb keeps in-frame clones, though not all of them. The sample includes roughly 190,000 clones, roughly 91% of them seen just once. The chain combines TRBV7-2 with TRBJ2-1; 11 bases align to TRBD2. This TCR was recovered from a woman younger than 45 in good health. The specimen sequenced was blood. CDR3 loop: CASSRLAGNEQFF. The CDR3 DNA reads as TGTGCCAGCAGCCGACTAGCGGGAAATGAGCAGTTCTTC.